This T cell receptor beta chain was retrieved from a study of OX40 agonist ivuxolimab in advanced cancers. Profiling relied on immunoSEQ multiplex PCR, and the TCRdb table lists in-frame clones only, not all of them. Here the sample spans approximately 92,000 clones, around 94% being singletons. V lost 0 bases and J lost 5, with 10 bases in between. CDR3 length equals 15 residues. CDR1 MGHRA and CDR2 YSYEKL come from the germline V gene. This TCR was recovered from an adult with an advanced solid tumor such as melanoma, head and neck, liver or kidney cancer. The material was CD4+ or CD8+ T cells sorted from blood, obtained in a trial of the OX40 agonist ivuxolimab. J is TRBJ1-4 and V is TRBV4-1; D not certain. The CDR3 reads CASSQEKGRNEKLFF. The CDR3 nucleotides read TGCGCCAGCAGCCAAGAGAAGGGTAGGAATGAAAAACTGTTTTTT.